A selection of T cell receptor beta chains follows, all from one sample in a study of cytomegalovirus exposure and HLA in healthy donors. Data came from immunoSEQ multiplex PCR; TCRdb stores just in-frame clones and leaves some out. The sample has about 160,000 clones, roughly four fifths seen once. The sample comprised PBMCs. These receptors came from a woman aged 45-59 years in good health and CMV-seronegative. The CDR3 runs from the conserved cysteine through the conserved F or W. Expanded clones are given a class, and other clones once, few, many or no size at all.

>TRBJ2-1|TRBV28|once
CASSLMQGNNEQFF
>TRBJ2-7|TRBV19|once
CASSLTGVPYEQYF
>TRBJ2-3|TRBV7-9|-
CASRISGITDTQYF
>-|TRBV6-5|-
CASTGQGSVYEQYF
>TRBJ2-2|TRBV5-1|-
CASSLEGVAGTGELFF
>TRBJ2-1|TRBV19|-
CASSLLRGNEQFF
>TRBJ2-1|TRBV16|-
CASSPRTEGEQFF
>TRBJ2-1|TRBV18|-
CASSPPDFRDRVLNEQFF
>TRBJ1-1|TRBV19|-
CASRKGFMGAFTEAFF
>TRBJ1-4|TRBV15|-
CATSRVRRGTNEKLFF
>TRBJ1-6|TRBV7-5|-
CARSAYRGHRSSYNSPLHF
>TRBJ1-1|TRBV9|-
CASSVEVGGSTEAFF
>TRBJ1-1|TRBV6-1|-
CASSWGQGGTEAFF
>TRBJ2-7|TRBV6-1|-
CASSQTGTSGYEQYF
>TRBJ1-1|TRBV7-9|once
CASSLGGQTNTEAFF
>TRBJ1-4|TRBV4-3|-
CASSQGRGPEKLFF
>TRBJ1-2|TRBV30|-
CAWKVKGARYGYTF
>TRBJ1-1|TRBV11-1|once
CASSWRAGGGAGDTEAFF
>TRBJ2-7|TRBV2|-
CACLGRDYEQYF
>TRBJ1-1|TRBV7-3|-
CASSLRGGGEAFF
>TRBJ1-2|TRBV30|-
CAWSERRHVGYTF
>TRBJ2-7|TRBV10-3|-
CAISLDSSSYEQYF
>TRBJ2-6|TRBV2|-
CASSGGTGGPGGANVLTF
>TRBJ2-3|TRBV6-5|few
CASSQRPLQADTQYF
>TRBJ2-3|TRBV5-4|-
CASSQQGTDTQYF
>TRBJ2-1|TRBV7-6|-
CASSPTSGGGYNEQFF
>TRBJ2-7|TRBV27|few
CASSLQGLAFGYEQYF
>TRBJ2-7|TRBV25-1|-
CASSRAGVYEQYF
>TRBJ2-7|TRBV2|-
CASSAGRVTYEQYF
>TRBJ2-7|TRBV7-2|-
CASSLDIAGSSYEQYF
>TRBJ1-1|TRBV6-5|-
CASRTGDTEAFF
>TRBJ1-5|TRBV15|-
CATSRERDSLNQPQHF
>TRBJ2-2|TRBV27|once
CATRLLSTGELFF
>TRBJ2-6|TRBV5-8|-
CASSAGTGIPNVLTF
>TRBJ1-2|TRBV6-1|-
CASSTGIFYGYTF
>TRBJ2-1|TRBV4-2|-
CASSQDLTLSAGARGEQFF
>TRBJ1-1|TRBV5-1|-
CASSLGRNSMNTEAFF
>TRBJ2-1|TRBV5-4|-
CASSLGGEVAQQFF
>TRBJ2-7|TRBV7-9|-
CASSLWVQNYEQYF
>TRBJ2-2|TRBV4-2|-
CASSGGVAGGGGGELFF
>TRBJ2-2|TRBV14|-
CASSPRWNTGELFF
>TRBJ1-1|TRBV18|-
CASSPRRDRGLYTEAFF
>TRBJ1-5|TRBV27|-
CASSLSGGRGNQPQHF
>TRBJ2-7|TRBV7-9|-
CASSPVVFEQYF
>TRBJ1-1|TRBV19|-
CASSISGGWAEAFF
>TRBJ1-2|TRBV10-3|-
CAISPRGQGGYTF
>TRBJ2-3|TRBV7-9|-
CSSSLDAGVTDTQYF
>TRBJ2-5|TRBV5-4|few
CASSLVIAGDVETQYF
>TRBJ2-3|TRBV11-1|-
CASGWSGGTDTQYF
>TRBJ2-1|TRBV11-2|-
CASSLGLNVYNEQFF
>TRBJ2-1|TRBV15|-
CATSRVSGSWYNEQFF
>TRBJ2-3|TRBV4-2|-
CASSQERAAGGLWEDTQYF
>TRBJ1-1|TRBV5-6|-
CASSFNPRETEAFF
>TRBJ1-1|TRBV27|-
CASSFSAVVAEAFF
>TRBJ1-3|TRBV29-1|-
CSVEGRATSGNTIYF